Presented here are 2 T cell receptor beta chains from one specimen sequenced in a study of human T cells and chemical hapten exposure. As to time point: patch test 1, 2 weeks after DPC sensitization. Treatment of the sample: therapeutic diphenylcyclopropenone sensitization with weekly scalp DPC. TCRdb re-derived calls from the RACE reads in MiXCR, one entry per CDR3 protein. The sample lists around 300,000 distinct CDR3 sequences, approximately 6.9% occurring once. The sample here was whole blood, taken in connection with sensitization to the hapten diphenylcyclopropenone (DPC). The receptors originated from a woman aged 18-29 years with alopecia areata. Some clones in this sample may be carry-over from other donors' samples.

J is TRBJ2-1 and V is TRBV6-5, with 9 bases fitting TRBD1. From germline, CDR1 is MNHEY and CDR2 SVGAGI. CDR3 size: 15 residues. V dropped 5 bases and J dropped 4; count of bases not matched to a gene: 6. The CDR3 here is CASSKTGGGYNEQFF. The CDR3 DNA follows: TGTGCCAGCAGTAAGACAGGGGGAGGATACAATGAGCAGTTCTTC.

At least ten counts were recorded for this clonotype. The CDR3 loop reads CASSQGRTDNEQFF. CDR3 bases: TGTGCCAGCAGCCAAGGTCGGACAGACAATGAGCAGTTCTTC. The V gene is TRBV4-2, the J gene TRBJ2-1; tentative D call: TRBD1 (6 bases). V dropped 1 base and J dropped 5 bases, with 9 bases sitting between them. This CDR3 is 14 amino acids long. Germline lookup yields CDR1 LGHNA and CDR2 YNFKEQ.